A selection of T cell receptor beta chains follows, all from one sample in a study of T cells in Graves' hyperthyroidism and ophthalmopathy. TCRdb itself ran the multiplex PCR reads through MiXCR, one entry per CDR3 protein. The top ten clones hold about 5% of a sample with roughly 420,000 distinct CDR3 sequences, approximately 14% of them seen once. Sequencing input: blood. Every receptor here comes from a woman aged 18 to 35 with Graves' hyperthyroidism. CDR3s include the opening cysteine and the closing phenylalanine or tryptophan. The D gene is left open where the match is weak. Size is omitted from some rows. Given values are once, few, many or a class for expanded clones.

D gene: NA; clone size: many; J gene: TRBJ2-3; V gene: TRBV27; CDR3 DNA: TGTGCCAGCAGTCCACCACCGGGACAGCCGGGAGGGTTCGGTACGCAGTATTTT; CDR3 protein: CASSPPPGQPGGFGTQYF
D gene: NA; clone size: NA; J gene: TRBJ2-5; V gene: TRBV3-2; CDR3 DNA: TGTGCCAGCAGCCAAGTCCTCACAGGGGCGCCGAGGCAAGAGACCCAGTACTTC; CDR3 protein: CASSQVLTGAPRQETQYF
D gene: NA; clone size: many; J gene: TRBJ1-5; V gene: TRBV20-1; CDR3 DNA: TGCAGTGCTAGAGGAGAGGGAGAATGGAATCAGCCCCAGCATTTT; CDR3 protein: CSARGEGEWNQPQHF
D gene: NA; clone size: many; J gene: TRBJ2-1; V gene: TRBV6-1; CDR3 DNA: TGTGCCAGCAGTCCTGACCCGCGGGCGTACAATGAGCAGTTCTTC; CDR3 protein: CASSPDPRAYNEQFF
D gene: TRBD2; clone size: many; J gene: TRBJ2-2; V gene: TRBV24-1; CDR3 DNA: TGTGCCACCAGTGCTAGCGGAAGTTTCACCGGGGAGCTGTTTTTT; CDR3 protein: CATSASGSFTGELFF
D gene: NA; clone size: few; J gene: TRBJ2-2; V gene: TRBV30; CDR3 DNA: TGTGCCTGGAGTCTTAACGGGGAGCTGTTTTTT; CDR3 protein: CAWSLNGELFF
D gene: NA; clone size: many; J gene: TRBJ1-1; V gene: TRBV28; CDR3 DNA: TGTGCCAGCAGTTTCCCTGGTGGCGGGAATGTGATCTTT; CDR3 protein: CASSFPGGGNVIF
D gene: NA; clone size: many; J gene: TRBJ1-2; V gene: TRBV7-9; CDR3 DNA: TGTGCCAGCAGCTTAAATCGAGGACAGACCTACACCTTC; CDR3 protein: CASSLNRGQTYTF
D gene: TRBD1; clone size: many; J gene: TRBJ1-1; V gene: TRBV27; CDR3 DNA: TGTGCCAGCTATCATCGGACAGGGGGCTTAGAGAACACTGAAGCTTTCTTT; CDR3 protein: CASYHRTGGLENTEAFF
D gene: TRBD1; clone size: NA; J gene: TRBJ2-3; V gene: TRBV7-8; CDR3 DNA: TGTGCCAGCAGCACGACCACCGGGACAGGGGGCACAGATACGCAGTATTTT; CDR3 protein: CASSTTTGTGGTDTQYF
D gene: TRBD1; clone size: many; J gene: TRBJ1-1; V gene: TRBV6-1; CDR3 DNA: TGTGCCAGCATAGGGGACAGATTTTTGTACACTGAAGCTTTCTTT; CDR3 protein: CASIGDRFLYTEAFF